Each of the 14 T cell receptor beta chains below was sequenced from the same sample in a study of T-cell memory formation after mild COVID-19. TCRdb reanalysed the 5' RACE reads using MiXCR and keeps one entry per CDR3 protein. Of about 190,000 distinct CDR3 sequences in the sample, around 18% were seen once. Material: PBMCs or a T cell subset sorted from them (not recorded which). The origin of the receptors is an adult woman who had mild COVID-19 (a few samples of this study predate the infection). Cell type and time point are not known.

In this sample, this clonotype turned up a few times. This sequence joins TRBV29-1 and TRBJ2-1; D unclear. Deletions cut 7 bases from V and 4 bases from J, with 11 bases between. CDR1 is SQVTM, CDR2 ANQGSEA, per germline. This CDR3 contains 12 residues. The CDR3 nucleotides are TGCAGCGCCACTCTAGGGTACAATGAGCAGTTCTTC. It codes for CSATLGYNEQFF.

DNA for the CDR3: TGCGCCAGCAGCCATCATCCTCTACGGGGACAGGGATACACTGAAGCTTTCTTT. It codes for CASSHHPLRGQGYTEAFF. V is TRBV4-1 and J is TRBJ1-1; TRBD1 matches 9 bases. Germline V lookup: CDR1 MGHRA, CDR2 YSYEKL. V lost 3 bases, J lost 3 bases, and 14 bases stayed unmatched. The CDR3 has 18 residues.

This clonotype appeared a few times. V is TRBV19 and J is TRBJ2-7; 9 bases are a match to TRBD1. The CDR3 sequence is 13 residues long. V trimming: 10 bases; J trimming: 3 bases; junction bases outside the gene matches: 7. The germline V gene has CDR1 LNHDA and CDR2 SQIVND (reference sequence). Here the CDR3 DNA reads TGTGCCACGCGACCGGGACAGGGCTACGAGCAGTACTTC. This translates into CATRPGQGYEQYF.

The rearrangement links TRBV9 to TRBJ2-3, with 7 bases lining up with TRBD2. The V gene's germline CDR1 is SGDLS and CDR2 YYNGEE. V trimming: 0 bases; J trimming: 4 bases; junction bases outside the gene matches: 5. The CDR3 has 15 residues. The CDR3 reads CASSVGRAGPDTQYF. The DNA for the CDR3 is TGTGCCAGCAGCGTAGGCCGAGCGGGACCAGATACGCAGTATTTT. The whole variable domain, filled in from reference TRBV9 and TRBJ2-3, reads DSGVTQTPKHLITATGQRVTLRCSPRSGDLSVYWYQQSLDQGLQFLIQYYNGEERAKGNILERFSAQQFPDLHSELNLSSLELGDSALYFCASSVGRAGPDTQYFGPGTRLTVL.

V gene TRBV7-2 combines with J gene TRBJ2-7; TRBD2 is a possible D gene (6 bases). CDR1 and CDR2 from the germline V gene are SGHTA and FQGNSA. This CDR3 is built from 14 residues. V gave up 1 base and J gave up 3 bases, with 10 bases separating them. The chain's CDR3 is CASSLVTGDYEQYF. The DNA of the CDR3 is TGTGCCAGCAGCTTAGTAACGGGAGACTACGAGCAGTACTTC.

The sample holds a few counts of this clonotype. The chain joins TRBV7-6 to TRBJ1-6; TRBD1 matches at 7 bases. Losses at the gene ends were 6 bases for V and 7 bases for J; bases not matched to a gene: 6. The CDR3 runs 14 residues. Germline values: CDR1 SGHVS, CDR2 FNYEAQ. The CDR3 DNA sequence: TGTGCCAGCAGGGGCGGGACAGTGAATTCACCCCTCCACTTT. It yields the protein CASRGGTVNSPLHF.

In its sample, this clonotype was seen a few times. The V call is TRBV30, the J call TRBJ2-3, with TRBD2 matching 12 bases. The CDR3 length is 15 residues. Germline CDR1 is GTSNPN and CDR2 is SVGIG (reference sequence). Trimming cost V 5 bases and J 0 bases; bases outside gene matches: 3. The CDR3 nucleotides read TGTGCCTGGGGGGGACTAGCGGGTAGCACAGATACGCAGTATTTT. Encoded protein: CAWGGLAGSTDTQYF. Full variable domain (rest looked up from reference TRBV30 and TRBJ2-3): SQTIHQWPATLVQPVGSPLSLECTVEGTSNPNLYWYRQAAGRGLQLLFYSVGIGQISSEVPQNLSASRPQDRQFILSSKKLLLSDSGFYLCAWGGLAGSTDTQYFGPGTRLTVL.

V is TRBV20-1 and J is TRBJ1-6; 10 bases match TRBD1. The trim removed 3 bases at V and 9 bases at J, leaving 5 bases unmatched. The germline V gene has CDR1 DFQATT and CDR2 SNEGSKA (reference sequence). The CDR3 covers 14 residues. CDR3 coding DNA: TGCAGTGCTAGCCGCGGACAGGGGGGTTCACCCCTCCACTTT. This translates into CSASRGQGGSPLHF.

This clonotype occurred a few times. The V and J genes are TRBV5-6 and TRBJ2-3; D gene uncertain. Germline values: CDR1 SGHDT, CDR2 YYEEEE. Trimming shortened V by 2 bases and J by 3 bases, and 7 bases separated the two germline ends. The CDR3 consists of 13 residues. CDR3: CASSLEFTDTQYF. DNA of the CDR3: TGTGCCAGCAGCTTAGAATTTACAGATACGCAGTATTTT.

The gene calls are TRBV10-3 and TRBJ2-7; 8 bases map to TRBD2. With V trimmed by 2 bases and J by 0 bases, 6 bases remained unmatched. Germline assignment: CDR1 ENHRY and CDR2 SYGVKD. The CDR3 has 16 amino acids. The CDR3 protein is CAISEPLAGFSYEQYF. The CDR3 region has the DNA TGTGCCATCAGTGAGCCTTTAGCGGGGTTCTCCTACGAGCAGTACTTC.

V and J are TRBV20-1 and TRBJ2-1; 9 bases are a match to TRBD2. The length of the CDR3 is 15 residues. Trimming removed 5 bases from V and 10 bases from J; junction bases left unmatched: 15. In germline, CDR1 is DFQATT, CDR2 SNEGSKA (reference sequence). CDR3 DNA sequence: TGCAGTGCTGATCCCAGCGGGGGGCGAAGGGACGAGCAGTTCTTC. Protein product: CSADPSGGRRDEQFF.

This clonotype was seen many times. Here the CDR3 reads CSARETIAGLAYF. CDR3 nucleotides: TGCAGTGCTAGAGAGACCATAGCGGGACTAGCTTACTTC. V usage is TRBV20-1 and J usage is TRBJ2-5; TRBD2 agrees at 9 bases. There are 13 residues in the CDR3. CDR1 is DFQATT, CDR2 SNEGSKA, per germline (reference sequence). The junction had 10 bases not matched to a gene; V was cut back by 0 bases and J by 14 bases.

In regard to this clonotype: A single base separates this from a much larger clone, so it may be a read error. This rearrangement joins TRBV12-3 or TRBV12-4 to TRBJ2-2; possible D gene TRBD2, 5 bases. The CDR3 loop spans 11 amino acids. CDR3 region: CDSRGFAELFF. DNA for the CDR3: TGTGACAGCAGAGGGTTCGCGGAGCTGTTTTTT.

Here the CDR3 reads CASSLFSGGTYEQYF. In DNA form, the CDR3 reads TGTGCCAGCAGCTTATTTAGCGGCGGAACCTACGAGCAGTACTTC. V is TRBV11-3 and J is TRBJ2-7; TRBD2 might be the D (6 bases). The V and J ends lost 2 bases and 2 bases respectively, with 13 bases between them. There are 15 residues in the CDR3. Germline CDR1 and CDR2: SGHNT and YENEEA.